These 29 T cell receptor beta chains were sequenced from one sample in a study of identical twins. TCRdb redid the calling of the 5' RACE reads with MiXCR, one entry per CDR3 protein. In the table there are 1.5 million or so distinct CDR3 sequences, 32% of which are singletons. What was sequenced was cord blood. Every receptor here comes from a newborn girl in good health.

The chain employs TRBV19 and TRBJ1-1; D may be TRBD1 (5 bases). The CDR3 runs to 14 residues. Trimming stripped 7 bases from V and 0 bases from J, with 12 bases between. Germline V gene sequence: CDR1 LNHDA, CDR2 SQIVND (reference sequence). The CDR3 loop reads CASTVRGMNTEAFF. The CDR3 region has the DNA TGTGCCAGTACAGTGCGGGGGATGAACACTGAAGCTTTCTTT.

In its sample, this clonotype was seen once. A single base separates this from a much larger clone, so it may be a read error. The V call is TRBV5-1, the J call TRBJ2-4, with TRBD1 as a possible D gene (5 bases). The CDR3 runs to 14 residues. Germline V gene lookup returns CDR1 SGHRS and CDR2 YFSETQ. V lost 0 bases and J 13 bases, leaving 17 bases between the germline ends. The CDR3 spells CASSLEYRSYGQYF. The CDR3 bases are TGCGCCAGCAGCTTGGAATACAGGTCCTACGGGCAGTACTTC.

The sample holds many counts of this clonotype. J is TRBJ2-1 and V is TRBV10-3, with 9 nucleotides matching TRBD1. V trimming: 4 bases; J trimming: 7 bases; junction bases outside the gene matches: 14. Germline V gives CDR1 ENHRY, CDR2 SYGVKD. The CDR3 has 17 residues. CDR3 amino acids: CAISATKSGQGKNEQFF. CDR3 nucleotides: TGTGCCATCAGTGCAACGAAATCTGGACAGGGGAAGAATGAGCAGTTCTTC.

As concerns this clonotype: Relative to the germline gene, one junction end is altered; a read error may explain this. The CDR3, as DNA: TGTGCCGGCAGCCTAGGACGGTCTGAAGCTTTCTTT. This sequence encodes CAGSLGRSEAFF. This chain links TRBV5-6 with TRBJ1-1; D not resolved. Germline V gene data show CDR1 as SGHDT and CDR2 as YYEEEE. The CDR3 extends over 12 amino acids.

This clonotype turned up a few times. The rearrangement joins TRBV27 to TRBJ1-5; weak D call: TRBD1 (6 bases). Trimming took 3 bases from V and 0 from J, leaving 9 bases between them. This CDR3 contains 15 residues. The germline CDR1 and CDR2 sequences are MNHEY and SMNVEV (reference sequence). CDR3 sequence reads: CASSFQGTSNQPQHF. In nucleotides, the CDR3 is TGTGCCAGCAGTTTCCAGGGGACTAGCAATCAGCCCCAGCATTTT.

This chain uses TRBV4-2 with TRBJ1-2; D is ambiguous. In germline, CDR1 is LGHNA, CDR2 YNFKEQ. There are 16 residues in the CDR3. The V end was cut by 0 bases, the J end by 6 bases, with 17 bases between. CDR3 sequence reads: CASSQDLRGIGNGYTF. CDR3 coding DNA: TGTGCCAGCAGCCAAGATCTTCGGGGTATAGGCAATGGCTACACCTTC.

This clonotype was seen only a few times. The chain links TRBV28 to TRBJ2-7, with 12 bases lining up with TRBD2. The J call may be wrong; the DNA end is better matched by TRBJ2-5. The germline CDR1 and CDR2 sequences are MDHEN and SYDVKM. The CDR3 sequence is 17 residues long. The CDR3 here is CASKKAPSGRARETQYF. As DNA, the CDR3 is TGTGCCAGCAAGAAAGCCCCTAGCGGGAGGGCGAGAGAGACCCAGTACTTC.

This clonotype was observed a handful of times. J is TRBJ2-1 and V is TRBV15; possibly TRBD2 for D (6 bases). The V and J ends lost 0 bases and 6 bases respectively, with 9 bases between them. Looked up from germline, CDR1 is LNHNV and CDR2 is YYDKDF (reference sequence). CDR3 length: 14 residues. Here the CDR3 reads CATSRDVGGNEQFF. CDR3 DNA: TGTGCCACCAGCAGAGATGTCGGGGGCAATGAGCAGTTCTTC.

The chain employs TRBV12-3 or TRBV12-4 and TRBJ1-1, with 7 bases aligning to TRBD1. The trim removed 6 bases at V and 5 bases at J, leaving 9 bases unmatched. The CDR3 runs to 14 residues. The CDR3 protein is CASRGDRERTEAFF. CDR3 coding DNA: TGTGCCAGCAGGGGAGACAGGGAGAGGACTGAAGCTTTCTTT.

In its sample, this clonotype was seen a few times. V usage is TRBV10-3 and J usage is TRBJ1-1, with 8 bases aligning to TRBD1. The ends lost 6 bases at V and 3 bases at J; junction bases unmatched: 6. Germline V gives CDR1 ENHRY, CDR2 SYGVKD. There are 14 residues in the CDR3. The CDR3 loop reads CAIRGQARDTEAFF. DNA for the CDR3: TGTGCCATCAGGGGACAGGCCCGGGACACTGAAGCTTTCTTT.

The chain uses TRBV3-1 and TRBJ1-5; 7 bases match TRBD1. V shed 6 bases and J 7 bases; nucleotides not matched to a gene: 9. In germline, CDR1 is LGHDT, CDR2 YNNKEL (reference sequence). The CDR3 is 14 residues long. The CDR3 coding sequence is TGTGCCAGCAGTCCCGACAGGGTCAGGCAGCCCCAGCATTTT. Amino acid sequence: CASSPDRVRQPQHF.

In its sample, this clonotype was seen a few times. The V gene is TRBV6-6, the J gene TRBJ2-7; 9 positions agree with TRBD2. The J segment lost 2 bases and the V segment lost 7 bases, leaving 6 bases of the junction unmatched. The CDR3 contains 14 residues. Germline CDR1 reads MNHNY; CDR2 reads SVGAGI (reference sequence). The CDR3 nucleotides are TGTGCCAGCAAGTTCGGGACTAGCCCCTACGAGCAGTACTTC. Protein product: CASKFGTSPYEQYF.

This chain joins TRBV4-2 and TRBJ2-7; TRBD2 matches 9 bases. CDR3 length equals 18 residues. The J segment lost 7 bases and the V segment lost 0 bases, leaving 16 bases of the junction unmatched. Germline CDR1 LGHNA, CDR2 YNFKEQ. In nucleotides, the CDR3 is TGTGCCAGCAGCCAAGAGGTGGCTAGCGGGATAGGGTACAATGAGCAGTACTTC. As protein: CASSQEVASGIGYNEQYF.

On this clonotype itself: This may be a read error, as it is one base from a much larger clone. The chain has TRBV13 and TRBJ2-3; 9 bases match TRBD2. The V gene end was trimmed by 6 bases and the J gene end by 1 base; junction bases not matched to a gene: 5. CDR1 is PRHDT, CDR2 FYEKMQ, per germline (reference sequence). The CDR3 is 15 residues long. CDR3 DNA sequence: TGTGCCAGCAGTTGCCGGACTAGCGGCACAGATACGCAGTATTTT. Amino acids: CASSCRTSGTDTQYF.

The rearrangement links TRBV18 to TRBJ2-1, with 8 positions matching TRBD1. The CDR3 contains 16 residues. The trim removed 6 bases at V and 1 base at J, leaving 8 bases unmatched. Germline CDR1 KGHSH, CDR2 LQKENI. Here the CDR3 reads CASSPIQGESYNEQFF. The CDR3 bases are TGTGCCAGCTCGCCTATACAGGGGGAATCCTACAATGAGCAGTTCTTC.

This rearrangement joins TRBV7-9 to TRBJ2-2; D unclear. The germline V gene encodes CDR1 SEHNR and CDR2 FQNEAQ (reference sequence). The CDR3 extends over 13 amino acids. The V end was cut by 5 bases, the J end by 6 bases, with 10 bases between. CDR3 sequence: CASSVDAAGELFF. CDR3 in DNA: TGTGCCAGCAGCGTAGATGCTGCCGGGGAGCTGTTTTTT.

This CDR3 is CASSLFPAKGAMNTEAFF. The DNA for the CDR3 is TGTGCCAGCAGTTTATTCCCCGCCAAGGGGGCAATGAACACTGAAGCTTTCTTT. J is TRBJ1-1 and V is TRBV27, with 7 positions matching TRBD1. In germline, CDR1 is MNHEY, CDR2 SMNVEV (reference sequence). This CDR3 region has 18 residues. Trimming at V came to 1 base and at J to 0 bases, leaving 11 bases not matched to a gene.

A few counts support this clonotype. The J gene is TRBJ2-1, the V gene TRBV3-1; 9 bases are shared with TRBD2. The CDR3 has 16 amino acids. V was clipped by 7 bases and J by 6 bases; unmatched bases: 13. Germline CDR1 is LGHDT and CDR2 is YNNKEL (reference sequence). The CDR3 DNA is TGTGCCAGCACCCTACTGGCGGGAGGGCCGGTCAATGAGCAGTTCTTC. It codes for CASTLLAGGPVNEQFF.

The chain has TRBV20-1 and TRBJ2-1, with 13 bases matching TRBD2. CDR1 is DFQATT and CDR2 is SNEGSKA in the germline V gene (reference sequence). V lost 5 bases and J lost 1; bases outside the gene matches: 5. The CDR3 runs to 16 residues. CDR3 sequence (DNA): TGCAGTGCTCTTCCGGGACTAGCGGGATCCTACAATGAGCAGTTCTTC. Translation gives CSALPGLAGSYNEQFF.

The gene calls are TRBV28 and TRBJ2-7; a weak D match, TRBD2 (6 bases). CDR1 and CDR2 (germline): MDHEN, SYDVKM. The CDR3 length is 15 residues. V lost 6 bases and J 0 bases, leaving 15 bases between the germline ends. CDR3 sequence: CASSPGVRVSYEQYF. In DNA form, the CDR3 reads TGTGCCAGCAGCCCGGGGGTCAGAGTCTCCTACGAGCAGTACTTC.

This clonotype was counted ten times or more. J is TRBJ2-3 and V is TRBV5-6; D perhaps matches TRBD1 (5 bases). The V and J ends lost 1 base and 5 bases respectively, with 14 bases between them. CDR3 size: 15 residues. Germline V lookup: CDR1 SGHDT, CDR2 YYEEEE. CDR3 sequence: CASSLLGQGGDTQYF. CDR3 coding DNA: TGTGCCAGCAGCTTGTTAGGGCAGGGCGGAGATACGCAGTATTTT.

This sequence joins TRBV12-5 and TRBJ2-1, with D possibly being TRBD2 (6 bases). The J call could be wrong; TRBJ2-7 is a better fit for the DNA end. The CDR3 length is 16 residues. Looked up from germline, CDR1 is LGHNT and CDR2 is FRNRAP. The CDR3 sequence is CASGLGGLAPYNEQYF. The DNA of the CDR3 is TGTGCTAGTGGTTTGGGAGGGCTAGCGCCCTACAATGAGCAGTACTTC.

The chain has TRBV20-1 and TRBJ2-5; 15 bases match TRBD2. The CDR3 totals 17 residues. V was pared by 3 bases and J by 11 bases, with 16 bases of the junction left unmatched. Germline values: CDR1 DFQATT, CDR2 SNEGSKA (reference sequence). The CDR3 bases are TGCAGTGCTAGTGGGACAGGGACTAGCGGGAGGTACAATGAGCAGTACTTC. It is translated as CSASGTGTSGRYNEQYF.

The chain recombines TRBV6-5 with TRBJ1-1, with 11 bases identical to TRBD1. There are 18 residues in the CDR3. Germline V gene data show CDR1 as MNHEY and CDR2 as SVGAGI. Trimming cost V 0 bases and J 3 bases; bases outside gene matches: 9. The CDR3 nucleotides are TGTGCCAGCAGTTACTCGAAAAGGACAGGGGGCCTGTACACTGAAGCTTTCTTT. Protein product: CASSYSKRTGGLYTEAFF.

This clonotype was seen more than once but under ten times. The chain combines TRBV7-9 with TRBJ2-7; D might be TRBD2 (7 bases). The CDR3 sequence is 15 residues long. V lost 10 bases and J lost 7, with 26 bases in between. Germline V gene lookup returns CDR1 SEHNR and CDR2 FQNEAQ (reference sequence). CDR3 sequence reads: CATRGAGRSYNEQYF. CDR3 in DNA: TGTGCCACCAGGGGTGCCGGGAGGTCCTACAATGAGCAGTACTTC.

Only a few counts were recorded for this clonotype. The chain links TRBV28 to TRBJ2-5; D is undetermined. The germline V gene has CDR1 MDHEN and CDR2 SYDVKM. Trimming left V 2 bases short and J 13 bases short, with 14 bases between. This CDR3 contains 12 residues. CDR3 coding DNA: TGTGCCAGCAGTTTAAGGTATGGAGTGTGGTACTTC. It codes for CASSLRYGVWYF.

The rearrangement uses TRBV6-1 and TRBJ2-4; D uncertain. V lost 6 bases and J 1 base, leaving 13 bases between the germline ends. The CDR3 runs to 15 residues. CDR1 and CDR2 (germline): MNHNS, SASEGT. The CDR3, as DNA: TGTGCCAGCAGGGCAGCTTATTTGGCCAAAAACATTCAGTACTTC. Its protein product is CASRAAYLAKNIQYF.

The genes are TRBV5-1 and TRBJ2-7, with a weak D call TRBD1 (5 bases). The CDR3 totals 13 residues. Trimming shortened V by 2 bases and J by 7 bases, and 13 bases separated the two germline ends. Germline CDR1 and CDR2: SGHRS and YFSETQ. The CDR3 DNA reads TGCGCCAGCAGCTTCTGGGGCAGGAATGAGCAGTACTTC. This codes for CASSFWGRNEQYF.

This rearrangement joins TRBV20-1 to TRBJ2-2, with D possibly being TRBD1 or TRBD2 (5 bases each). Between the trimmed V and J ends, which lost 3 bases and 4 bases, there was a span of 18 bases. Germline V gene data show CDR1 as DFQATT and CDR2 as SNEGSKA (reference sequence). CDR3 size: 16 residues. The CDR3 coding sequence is TGCAGTGCTAGCCTGCCCGAGGGGCCTATCACCGGGGAGCTGTTTTTT. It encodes CSASLPEGPITGELFF.